The source of this TCR beta chain is a study of CD8 T cells in Susac syndrome (dated by TCRdb to the late 2010s). Describing the broader study: The study used repertoire sequencing to test whether antigen drove CD8+ T cell activation and differentiation in Susac syndrome.

Including the terminal cysteine and phenylalanine, the CDR3 comprises 15 residues. Here the CDR3 DNA is all that survives: 45 bases in frame from base 1. High-throughput TCR beta sequencing profiled peripheral blood CD8+ and CD4+ T cells from healthy donors, Susac syndrome patients and multiple sclerosis patients. Healthy donors were age- and sex-matched controls. Bulk CD8+ and CD4+ T cells were purified by magnetic negative isolation, while CD8+ TEMRA cells were enriched using FACS. Blood was collected in EDTA tubes and processed within 24 hours, with PBMCs isolated through density gradient centrifugation. PBMCs intended for TCR sequencing were cryopreserved in liquid nitrogen and were subsequently thawed in a 37 degrees C water bath. Purity of sorted or isolated CD4+, CD8+ and CD8+ TEMRA cells was at least 90%. General study outcomes and caveats: The number of individuals in the TCR sequencing and HLA analysis was acknowledged as relatively small.

RNA was extracted with the RNeasy kit and roughly 0.5 to 1 ug was reverse transcribed using random hexamers. TCR beta CDR3 regions were amplified with the immunoSEQ multiplex PCR assay covering 54 Vbeta and 13 Jbeta segments. Bias from PCR amplification was corrected by using a synthetic template baseline for primer optimization and for computational correction. Regarding the original processing steps: Reads were annotated to V, D and J genes per IMGT and analyzed with immunoSEQ Analyzer, keeping only productive sequences. Clonality was calculated as one minus the Shannon entropy normalized by log2 of the number of productive unique sequences. For each patient and control, public and private clones were evaluated within the 100 most prevalent clones. Clones were defined as Susac-specific if absent from the healthy and MS cohorts, from around 1,000 published viral clones and from other ImmuneACCESS disease sequences. TCRdb ran its own pipeline on the public reads, namely fastp trimming at Q25 and MiXCR clone calling, and kept in-frame beta chains. Each CDR3 protein appears once, grouped with its most common genes and DNA. TCRdb assigned the V and J calls; the authors' analysis was not used. The table for this sample lists under 200,000 distinct CDR3 sequences; around 94% of them were counted only once. The biggest ten clones account for roughly 0.14% of the sample.

In regard to this clonotype: This clone's antigen is unknown. No base quality values were provided; no much bigger clone lies one nucleotide off.

The TCR originated in a human donor in good health. Sequences were obtained from CD4+ T cells from PBMCs. The rearranged chain carries TRBV21-1 and TRBJ2-1. TRBV21-1 is a documented pseudogene. The sequence in DNA is TGTGCCAGCAGCAAAACAGGGAGCTCCTACAATGAGCAGTTCTTC. This yields the protein CASSKTGSSYNEQFF.